This T cell receptor beta chain derives from a study of a mutant IDH1 vaccine in newly diagnosed glioma. Comments on this clone: Antigen unknown.

Method: immunoSEQ multiplex PCR; TCRdb's copy keeps in-frame clones and lacks some. This sample carries more than 55,000 clones, less than 85% of them seen once, and the ten largest clones take 3.1%. As to time point: week 5, during vaccination. Vaccinated patients received 300 ug of mutant IDH1 20-mer peptide per dose, with topical imiquimod. The V and J ends lost 0 bases and 5 bases respectively, with 13 bases between them. CDR3 length: 15 amino acids. Per the germline V gene, CDR1 is LGHNA and CDR2 is YNFKEQ. The V gene is TRBV4-2, the J gene TRBJ1-2; no clear D gene. The receptor was derived from a woman under 30 with glioma. Some clones in this sample may be carry-over from other donors' samples. The sequenced sample was PBMCs, obtained from a glioma patient whose treatment included an IDH1 peptide vaccine. CDR3 coding DNA: TGTGCCAGCAGCCAAGACGTAAGGAACACTTATGGCTACACCTTC. Encoded protein: CASSQDVRNTYGYTF.